This section outlines one TCR beta chain sequence together with its context. Its target is unknown. This sample was included in a study of shared clonotypes between healthy human individuals. General study points: Shared across a handful of donors were around 5% of the naive CD4 clonotypes.

The CDR3 spans 17 residues. The V gene lost 5 bases and the J gene lost 2 bases, with 20 bases spanning the gap. Germline V gene data show CDR1 as LNHDA and CDR2 as SQIVND (reference sequence). Here immunoSEQ multiplex PCR was the method, and the copy in TCRdb shows in-frame clones only, minus some. Of 1,400,000 or so clones listed, approximately 98.5% are singletons. The clonotype comes from a man aged 25-45 years in good health. The chain carries TRBV19 and TRBJ2-3; D perhaps matches TRBD1 (6 bases). The sample was naive CD4+ T cells sorted from blood. The subset denotes: CD45RA+ positively selected. The CDR3 loop reads CASSRISGQPATDTQYF. The CDR3 region has the DNA TGTGCCAGTAGTCGAATTTCCGGACAGCCTGCCACAGATACGCAGTATTTT.